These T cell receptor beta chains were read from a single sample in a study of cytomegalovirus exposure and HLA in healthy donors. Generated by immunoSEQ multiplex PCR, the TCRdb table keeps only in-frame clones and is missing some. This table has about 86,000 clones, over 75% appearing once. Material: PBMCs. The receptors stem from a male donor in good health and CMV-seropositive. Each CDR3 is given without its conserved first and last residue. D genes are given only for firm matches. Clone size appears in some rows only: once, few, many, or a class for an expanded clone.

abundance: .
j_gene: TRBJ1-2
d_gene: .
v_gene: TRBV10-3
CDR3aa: AISDGTYGYT

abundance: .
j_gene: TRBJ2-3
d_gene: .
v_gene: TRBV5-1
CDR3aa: ASRGEADTQY

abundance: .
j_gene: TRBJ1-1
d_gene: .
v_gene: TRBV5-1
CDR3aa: ASGPQENTEAF

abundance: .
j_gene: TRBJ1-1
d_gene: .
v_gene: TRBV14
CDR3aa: ASSLKGGTTEAF

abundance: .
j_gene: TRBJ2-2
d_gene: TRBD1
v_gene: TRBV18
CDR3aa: ASSNRGAGELF

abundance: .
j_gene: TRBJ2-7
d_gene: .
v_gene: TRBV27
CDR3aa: ASSLRGSYEQY

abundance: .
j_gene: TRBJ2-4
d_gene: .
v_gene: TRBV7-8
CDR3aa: ASSLGSGLLAKNIQY

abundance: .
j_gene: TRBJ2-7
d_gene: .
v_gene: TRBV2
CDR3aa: ASSRGYEQY

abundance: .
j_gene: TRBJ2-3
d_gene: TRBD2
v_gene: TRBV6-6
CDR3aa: ASSATSGRAADTQY

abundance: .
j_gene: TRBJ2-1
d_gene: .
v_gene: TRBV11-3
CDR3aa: ASSLTSGLGNEQF

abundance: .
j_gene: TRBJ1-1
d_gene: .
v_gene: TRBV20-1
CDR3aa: SRTATREAF

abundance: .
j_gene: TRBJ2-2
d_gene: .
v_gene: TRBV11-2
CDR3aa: ASSFRRDTGELF

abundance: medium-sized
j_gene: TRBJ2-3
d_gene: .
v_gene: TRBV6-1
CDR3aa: AAETSAPDTQY

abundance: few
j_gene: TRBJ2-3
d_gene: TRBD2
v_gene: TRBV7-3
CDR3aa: ASSLTRTSIDTQY

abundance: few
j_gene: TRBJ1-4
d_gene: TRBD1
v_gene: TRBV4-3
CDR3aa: ASSPTGGATNEKLF

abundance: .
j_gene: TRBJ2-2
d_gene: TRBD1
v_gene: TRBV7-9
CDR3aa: ASSPLQGAIYTGELF

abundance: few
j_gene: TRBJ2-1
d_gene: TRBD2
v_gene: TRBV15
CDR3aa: ATSRGGSGGSSYNEQF

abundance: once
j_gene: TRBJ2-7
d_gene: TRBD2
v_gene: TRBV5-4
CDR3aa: ASSLPAGAGYEQY

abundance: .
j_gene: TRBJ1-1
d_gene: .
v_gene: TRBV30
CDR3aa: AWSQQGLNTEAF

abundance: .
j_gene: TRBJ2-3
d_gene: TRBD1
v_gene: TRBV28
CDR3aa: ASSLRWTGSDTQY

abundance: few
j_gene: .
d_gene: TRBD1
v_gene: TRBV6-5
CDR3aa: ATARQGFSYEQY